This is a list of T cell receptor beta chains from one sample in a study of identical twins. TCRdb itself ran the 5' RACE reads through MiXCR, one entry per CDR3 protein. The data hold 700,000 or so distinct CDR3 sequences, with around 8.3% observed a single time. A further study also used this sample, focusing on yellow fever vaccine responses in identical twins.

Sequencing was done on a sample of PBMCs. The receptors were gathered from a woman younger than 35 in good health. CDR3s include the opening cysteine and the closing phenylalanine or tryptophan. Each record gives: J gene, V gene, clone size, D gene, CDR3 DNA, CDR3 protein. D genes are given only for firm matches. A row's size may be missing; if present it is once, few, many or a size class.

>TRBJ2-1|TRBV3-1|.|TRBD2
TGTGCCAGCAAAATGCTAGCGGGGTCCTACAATGAGCAGTTCTTC
CASKMLAGSYNEQFF
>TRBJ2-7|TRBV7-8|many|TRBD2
TGTGCCAGCAGCTTAGAATGGGACTACTCCTACGAGCAGTACTTC
CASSLEWDYSYEQYF
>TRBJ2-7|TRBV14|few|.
TGTGCCAGCAGCGGTTCCCAGGTCCACGAGCAGTACTTC
CASSGSQVHEQYF
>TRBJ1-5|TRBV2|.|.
TGTGCCAGCAGTGATACGCAGGGCGATCAGCCCCAGCATTTT
CASSDTQGDQPQHF
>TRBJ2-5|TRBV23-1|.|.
TGCGCCAGCAGTCAGAACCGGGACCAAGAGACCCAGTACTTC
CASSQNRDQETQYF
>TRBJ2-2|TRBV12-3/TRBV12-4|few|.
TGTGCCAGCAGTGCACCCAGGGGACTTACCGGGGAGCTGTTTTTT
CASSAPRGLTGELFF
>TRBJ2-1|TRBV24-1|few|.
TGTGCCACCAGTGATTTGCGTCTTGAGCAGTTCTTC
CATSDLRLEQFF
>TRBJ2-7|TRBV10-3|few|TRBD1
TGTGCCATCAGCACCGGGACAGGCCCCTACGAGCAGTACTTC
CAISTGTGPYEQYF
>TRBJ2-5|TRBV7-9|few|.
TGTGCCAGCAGCCCGACTTCGACGGGGGAGACCCAGTACTTC
CASSPTSTGETQYF
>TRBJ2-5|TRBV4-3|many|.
TGCGCCAGCAGCCAATTCGCTGAACGGGAGGAGACCCAGTACTTC
CASSQFAEREETQYF
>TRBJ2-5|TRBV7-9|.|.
TGTGCCAGCAGCTGGAAAACCGGGTACCAAGAGACCCAGTACTTC
CASSWKTGYQETQYF
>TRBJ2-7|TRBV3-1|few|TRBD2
TGTGCCAGCAGCCAAGTAATTAGGACTAGCGGAGCTGGGGAGCAGTACTTC
CASSQVIRTSGAGEQYF
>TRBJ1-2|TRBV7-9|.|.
TGTGCCAGCAGCTTGCCCTCATGGGCGGGCTATGGCTACACCTTC
CASSLPSWAGYGYTF
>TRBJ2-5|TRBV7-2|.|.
TGTGCCAGCAGCTTGACTGGGGTGTCCCAGTACTTC
CASSLTGVSQYF
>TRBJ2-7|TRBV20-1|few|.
TGCAGTGCTGTCGGTGTCGACGGCAGCTCCTACGAGCAGTACTTC
CSAVGVDGSSYEQYF
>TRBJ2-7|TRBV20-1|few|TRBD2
TGCAGTGCTAGGGGCGCGGGGCGGGGGGCAGCCTACGAGCAGTACTTC
CSARGAGRGAAYEQYF
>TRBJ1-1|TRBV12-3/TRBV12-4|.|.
TGTGCCAGCAGTTTAGCGTCCCTAGGGAACACTGAAGCTTTCTTT
CASSLASLGNTEAFF
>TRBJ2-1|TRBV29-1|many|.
TGCAGCGTTGTGTTTGGAGGGGCCCCAGCGGTAATCTACAATGAGCAGTTCTTC
CSVVFGGAPAVIYNEQFF
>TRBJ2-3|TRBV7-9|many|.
TGTGCCAGCGTCGGGCCTTCCACAGATACGCAGTATTTT
CASVGPSTDTQYF
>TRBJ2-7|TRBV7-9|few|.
TGTGCCAGCAGTCATATTTCTGGAGGCGGCCACGAGCAGTACTTC
CASSHISGGGHEQYF
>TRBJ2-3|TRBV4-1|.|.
TGCGCCAGCAGCCCGGCCGGGCAGGGAAGGGCAGATACGCAGTATTTT
CASSPAGQGRADTQYF
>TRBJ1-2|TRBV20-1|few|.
TGCAGTGCTAGGCCGGGACCGGGGGAGGGCTACACCTTC
CSARPGPGEGYTF
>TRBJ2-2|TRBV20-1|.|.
TGCAGTGCTCCCACAGGGCGCGGGCACACCGGGGAGCTGTTTTTT
CSAPTGRGHTGELFF
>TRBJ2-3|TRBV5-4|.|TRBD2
TGTGCCAGCAGCTTGGAAGCGGGAGGGCCCGTATCAGATACGCAGTATTTT
CASSLEAGGPVSDTQYF
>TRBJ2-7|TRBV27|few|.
TGTGCCAGCAGTCCGACTATAACCTACGAGCAGTACTTC
CASSPTITYEQYF
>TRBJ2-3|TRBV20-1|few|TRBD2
TGCAGCGAGAATAGCGGGGGGGCCATCGATACGCAGTATTTT
CSENSGGAIDTQYF